Below are 17 T cell receptor beta chains sequenced from a single sample in a study of CD8 T cells in ankylosing spondylitis. Points from the study as a whole: A TCR beta motif of under ten highly homologous variants appeared characteristic of ankylosing spondylitis blood.

TCRdb called the 5' RACE reads again in MiXCR, with one record for every CDR3 protein. This sample has hundreds of thousands of distinct CDR3 sequences, with about 12% found just once. No cognate antigen is known for these TCRs. What was sequenced was blood, either unsorted or a sorted T cell fraction (not recorded which). The receptor set was obtained from a male donor with ankylosing spondylitis.

This clonotype occurred a few times. The V gene is TRBV11-2, the J gene TRBJ2-7, with a possible D match to TRBD2 (5 bases). The CDR3 spans 15 residues. V dropped 4 bases and J dropped 1 base, with 14 bases sitting between them. CDR1 is SGHAT, CDR2 FQNNGV, per germline. The CDR3 DNA reads as TGTGCCAGCAGCTCCCTCAGGACTGCGTCCTACGAGCAGTACTTC. It translates to CASSSLRTASYEQYF.

This chain connects TRBV15 to TRBJ2-2; D not certain. Germline-derived CDR1 and CDR2 are LNHNV and YYDKDF (reference sequence). Between the trimmed V and J ends, which lost 6 bases and 5 bases, there was a span of 13 bases. This CDR3 has 14 amino acids. CDR3 sequence (DNA): TGTGCCACCAGGATTTCAGGTTCGACCGGGGAGCTGTTTTTT. This translates into CATRISGSTGELFF. Supplemented by reference TRBV15 and TRBJ2-2, the full variable domain reads DAMVIQNPRYQVTQFGKPVTLSCSQTLNHNVMYWYQQKSSQAPKLLFHYYDKDFNNEADTPDNFQSRRPNTSFCFLDIRSPGLGDTAMYLCATRISGSTGELFFGEGSRLTVL.

The chain has TRBV4-3 and TRBJ1-4, with D possibly being TRBD1 (6 bases). Looked up from germline, CDR1 is LGHNA and CDR2 is YSLEER. The CDR3 has 16 residues. Trimming stripped 6 bases from V and 0 bases from J, with 14 bases between. CDR3 sequence: CASRRQAASTNEKLFF. CDR3 in DNA: TGCGCCAGCAGACGACAGGCAGCATCAACTAATGAAAAACTGTTTTTT.

The rearrangement uses TRBV7-2 and TRBJ1-1, with a possible D match to TRBD1 (6 bases). CDR1 is SGHTA and CDR2 is FQGNSA in the germline V gene. Trimming took off 5 bases at V and 12 bases at J, with 16 bases between the two ends. The CDR3 sequence is 12 residues long. The CDR3 protein is CASSPYGGVSFF. The DNA for the CDR3 is TGTGCCAGCAGCCCATACGGGGGCGTCTCTTTCTTT.

The table lists this clonotype with a few counts. This chain joins TRBV15 and TRBJ2-7; D gene uncertain. The CDR3 totals 15 residues. Germline CDR1 is LNHNV and CDR2 is YYDKDF (reference sequence). V lost 1 base and J lost 5, with 15 bases in between. The CDR3 reads CATSRGNSIGDEQYF. The CDR3, as DNA: TGTGCCACCAGCAGAGGTAATTCGATCGGAGACGAGCAGTACTTC.

The V and J genes are TRBV6-2 or TRBV6-3 and TRBJ2-1, with 7 bases matching TRBD2. The CDR3 runs 14 residues. Germline CDR1 MNHEY, CDR2 SVGEGT. Germline trimming cut 4 bases from V and 10 bases from J; bases unmatched to any gene: 10. CDR3: CASSFTGAGTEQFF. CDR3 bases: TGTGCCAGCAGTTTTACCGGAGCGGGAACCGAGCAGTTCTTC.

The table lists this clonotype with a few counts. This chain links TRBV6-2 or TRBV6-3 with TRBJ1-1; D is unresolved. CDR1 is MNHEY and CDR2 is SVGEGT in the germline V gene. This CDR3 spans 12 amino acids. V was cut by 2 bases and J by 13 bases, with 14 bases left in between. The CDR3, as DNA: TGTGCCAGCAGTTACCATCAGGAAAAAGGTTTCTTT. Translating gives CASSYHQEKGFF.

This clonotype was seen only a few times. The V and J genes are TRBV20-1 and TRBJ2-1; the match to TRBD2 covers 8 bases. Looked up from germline, CDR1 is DFQATT and CDR2 is SNEGSKA (reference sequence). The CDR3 is 14 amino acids. V shed 3 bases and J 9 bases; nucleotides not matched to a gene: 10. This CDR3 is CSASTGGGWGEQFF. For the CDR3, the DNA is TGCAGTGCTAGCACGGGGGGGGGCTGGGGTGAGCAGTTCTTC.

The CDR3 DNA sequence: TGCAGTGCTACCTTAGGGGTCTATAGCAATCAGCCCCAGCATTTT. It codes for CSATLGVYSNQPQHF. The chain links TRBV20-1 to TRBJ1-5, with D maybe TRBD1 (5 bases). This CDR3 contains 15 residues. V was pared by 4 bases and J by 0 bases, with 13 bases between. CDR1 DFQATT and CDR2 SNEGSKA come from the germline V gene (reference sequence).

The V gene is TRBV7-6, the J gene TRBJ2-1; 9 positions agree with TRBD2. CDR1 is SGHVS and CDR2 is FNYEAQ in the germline V gene. This CDR3 spans 15 amino acids. V gave up 4 bases and J gave up 6 bases; unmatched junction bases: 7. The CDR3: CASSSYMTSGNEQFF. The CDR3 DNA reads TGTGCCAGCAGCTCCTATATGACTAGCGGCAATGAGCAGTTCTTC.

The rearrangement joins TRBV6-4 to TRBJ2-7; D might be TRBD2 (6 bases). The CDR3 extends over 13 amino acids. Trimming took 4 bases from V and 5 from J, leaving 12 bases between them. CDR1 and CDR2 (germline): MRHNA, SNTAGT. This CDR3 reads CASSVLGGHEQYF. Written as DNA, the CDR3 is TGTGCCAGCAGTGTCCTCGGGGGACACGAGCAGTACTTC.

The J gene is TRBJ2-7, the V gene TRBV24-1; no clear D gene. Germline V gives CDR1 KGHDR, CDR2 SFDVKD. V dropped 1 base and J dropped 6 bases, with 12 bases sitting between them. This CDR3 spans 14 amino acids. CDR3 DNA: TGTGCCACCAGTGATTTCGGAGATGTGTGCGAGCAGTACTTC. This codes for CATSDFGDVCEQYF.

V gene TRBV5-4 combines with J gene TRBJ2-5, with a possible D match to TRBD1 (6 bases). Germline assignment: CDR1 SGHNT and CDR2 YYREEE (reference sequence). CDR3 size: 17 residues. The V end lost 4 bases, the J end lost 2 bases, and 21 bases lay between the germline ends. For the CDR3, the DNA is TGTGCCAGCAGCCAGTACAGGGTGTCCAGTACTCAAGAGACCCAGTACTTC. Translated: CASSQYRVSSTQETQYF. Full variable domain (outside the CDR3, taken from reference TRBV5-4 and TRBJ2-5): ETGVTQSPTHLIKTRGQQVTLRCSSQSGHNTVSWYQQALGQGPQFIFQYYREEENGRGNFPPRFSGLQFPNYSSELNVNALELDDSALYLCASSQYRVSSTQETQYFGPGTRLLVL.

The chain couples TRBV7-2 to TRBJ2-5; D perhaps matches TRBD1 (6 bases). CDR1 is SGHTA, CDR2 FQGNSA, per germline. Trimming took off 4 bases at V and 5 bases at J, with 14 bases between the two ends. This CDR3 is built from 14 residues. The CDR3 nucleotides are TGTGCCAGCAGCTCAACCCGACAGGCGGAGACCCAGTACTTC. It encodes CASSSTRQAETQYF.

The V gene is TRBV4-3, the J gene TRBJ2-7; the match to TRBD2 covers 7 bases. V was clipped by 3 bases and J by 1 base; unmatched bases: 12. Germline V gives CDR1 LGHNA, CDR2 YSLEER. This CDR3 spans 17 amino acids. The CDR3 nucleotides are TGCGCCAGCAGCCACCTTAATTCGGGGGAGGGATCCTACGAGCAGTACTTC. As protein: CASSHLNSGEGSYEQYF.

The genes are TRBV7-2 and TRBJ2-1; 8 positions match TRBD1. V trimming: 1 base; J trimming: 8 bases; junction bases outside the gene matches: 10. CDR1 and CDR2 from the germline V gene are SGHTA and FQGNSA. The CDR3 consists of 16 residues. The CDR3 DNA is TGTGCCAGCAGCTTAGTGGTGACAGGGGCATTGTATGAGCAGTTCTTC. Its translation: CASSLVVTGALYEQFF.

The chain has TRBV10-3 and TRBJ2-1, with D uncertain. Germline-derived CDR1 and CDR2 are ENHRY and SYGVKD. The V end lost 7 bases, the J end lost 6 bases, and 16 bases lay between the germline ends. The CDR3 runs to 14 residues. CDR3 DNA: TGTGCCATCATTGAACCGACGAGGAGCAATGAGCAGTTCTTC. Amino acid sequence: CAIIEPTRSNEQFF.